This T cell receptor beta chain comes out of a study of blood T cells in healthy people across ages (dated by TCRdb to about 2015). The study in broad terms: In model experiments, template switching captured roughly one uniquely barcoded TCR beta cDNA molecule for every two T cells. For two donors (one aged 18 to 30 and one aged 80 or older), the study analyzed two additional independent replicas of 1 million unique cDNA reads from the same blood draw. Donors were grouped into four age groups: young (average approximately 15 years), middle-aged (roughly 37), aged (around 66) and long-lived (approximately 75). Age-related changes in TCR beta repertoire diversity were measured in the study by deep sequencing normalized with unique cDNA molecular identifiers. To avoid experimental bias, donors of different ages were distributed randomly across sequencing lanes. The research as a whole found: As age increased, observed TCR beta diversity per million T cells dropped in a roughly linear way, and a significant reduction was already evident by age roughly 36. Compared with the aged group, the long-lived group had more naive CD4+ T cells, fewer expanded clones and increased TCR diversity, a pattern suggesting age selection. Since profiling was done on bulk unsorted PBMCs, naive and antigen-experienced compartments could not be conclusively compared. Donor CMV infection status was unknown, potentially confounding age-related changes in expanded clonotypes. Total diversity estimates from one million sequenced T cells were considered lower bounds and underestimates. A strong correlation was found between observed TCR beta diversity and the percentage of naive T cells measured by flow cytometry.

A word on this clonotype: No cognate antigen has been identified for it. There are no base qualities to consult, and no much larger clone falls within one base.

V is trimmed back by 2 bases and J by 5 bases, and the junction contains 10 bases that no gene match accounts for. Taken from cysteine to phenylalanine, the CDR3 has 16 residues. The CDR3 DNA has 48 bases and is translated from base 1. The CDR1 and CDR2 encoded by the germline V gene are MNHEY and SVGEGT. Libraries were built with 5' RACE. Sequencing used an Illumina HiSeq 2500. A second PCR of roughly 6 to 11 cycles was performed with a sample-barcoded 5' primer and a J-beta primer mix. A template-switch 5' adaptor carrying 12 random nucleotides introduced a unique molecular identifier onto each TCR beta cDNA molecule. Each sample yielded at least 3 million CDR3-containing paired-end reads. The Mint cDNA synthesis kit, primed by a TRBC-specific oligonucleotide, was used to synthesize first-strand cDNA from all RNA. All cDNA was treated with uracil-DNA glycosylase and then went through a first 18-cycle PCR with the universal primers M1SS and BC2_uni_R. The published analysis was carried out like this. For normalization, 1 million high-quality reads, each with a distinct molecular identifier, were randomly selected from each sample. Instead of being binned into consensus sequences, reads that shared molecular identifiers were thrown out. CDR3 identification, clonotype clustering and error correction used MiTCR with a Q25 quality threshold and the strictest error-elimination algorithm. A nonparametric unseen species model with Euler transformation was used to estimate a lower bound on total TCR beta diversity. TCRdb applied fastp at Q25 and MiXCR to the public reads, then kept only in-frame beta chains. Identical CDR3 protein sequences are pooled into one entry, listed with their most common genes and DNA. Here the V and J calls rest on TCRdb's processing, not on the authors' analysis. This sample lists about a million distinct CDR3 sequences; under 40% were detected once. Clones ranked in the top ten supply less than 15% of the sample.

The donors were roughly 39 Caucasian individuals from Russia, aged roughly 6 to 90 years, who were systemically healthy. About 9.1 milliliters of peripheral blood were collected from each donor into EDTA-treated Vacutainer tubes. PBMCs were isolated by Ficoll-Paque density-gradient centrifugation, with at least 6.5 million obtained per sample. Total RNA, at least 6 micrograms per sample, was extracted from PBMCs with Trizol reagent. For every donor, flow cytometry on a PBMC aliquot measured the percentage of naive CD45RAhigh/CD27high T cells. The receptor comes from a man between 18 and 35 years old in good health. The rearranged chain carries TRBV6-2 or TRBV6-3 and TRBJ2-7, with 9 middle bases fitting TRBD1. Sequenced input: blood. The sequenced DNA: TGTGCCAGCAGTTACCCGAGGACAGGGGAGACCCACGAGCAGTACTTC. Its coded protein is CASSYPRTGETHEQYF.